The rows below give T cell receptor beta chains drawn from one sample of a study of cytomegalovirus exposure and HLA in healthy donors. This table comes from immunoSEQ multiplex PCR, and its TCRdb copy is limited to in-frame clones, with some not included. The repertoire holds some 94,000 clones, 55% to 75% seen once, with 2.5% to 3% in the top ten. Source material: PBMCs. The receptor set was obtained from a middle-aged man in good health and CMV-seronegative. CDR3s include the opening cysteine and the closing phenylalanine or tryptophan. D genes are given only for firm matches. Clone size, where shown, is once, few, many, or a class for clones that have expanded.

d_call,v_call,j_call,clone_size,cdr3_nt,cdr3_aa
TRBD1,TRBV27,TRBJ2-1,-,TGTGCCAGCAAATACCTCGGGACAGGGTTCAATGAGCAGTTCTTC,CASKYLGTGFNEQFF
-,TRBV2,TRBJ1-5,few,TGTGCCAGCAGTGCCCAGACAGGTAGCAATCAGCCCCAGCATTTT,CASSAQTGSNQPQHF
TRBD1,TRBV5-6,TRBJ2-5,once,TGTGCCAGCAGCTTGGTAACAGGGGGAATGGGAGAGACCCAGTACTTC,CASSLVTGGMGETQYF
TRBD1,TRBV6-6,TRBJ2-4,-,TGTGCCACAACGAGTTGGGACAGGGGAAACATTCAGTACTTC,CATTSWDRGNIQYF
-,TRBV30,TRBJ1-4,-,TGTGCCTGGAGTAGGGCGGGAACTTCGGAAAAACTGTTTTTT,CAWSRAGTSEKLFF
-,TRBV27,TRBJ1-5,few,TGTGCCAGCAAAGGGGGTAATCAGCCCCAGCATTTT,CASKGGNQPQHF
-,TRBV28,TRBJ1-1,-,TGTGCCAGCAGTTCCCCCAGGGGTTCAGACACTGAAGCTTTCTTT,CASSSPRGSDTEAFF
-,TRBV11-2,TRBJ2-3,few,TGTGCCAGCAGCTTAGATCTGTCCACAGATACGCAGTATTTT,CASSLDLSTDTQYF
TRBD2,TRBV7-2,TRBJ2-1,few,TGTGCCAGCAGAACCGGACTAGCGGGATACAATGAGCAGTTCTTC,CASRTGLAGYNEQFF
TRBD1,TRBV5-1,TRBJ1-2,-,TGCGCCAGCAGCTTCAACCACCCGGGACAGAACTATGGCTACACCTTC,CASSFNHPGQNYGYTF
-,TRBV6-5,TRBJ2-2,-,TGTGCCAGCAGTTACGATTCAGGAACCGGGGAGCTGTTTTTT,CASSYDSGTGELFF
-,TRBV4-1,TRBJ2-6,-,TGCGCCAGCAGCCAAGTTCCGGGCTCTGGGGCCAACGTCCTGACTTTC,CASSQVPGSGANVLTF
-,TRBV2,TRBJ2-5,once,TGTGCCAGCAGCACAGCGTGGGGAGAGGAGACCCAGTACTTC,CASSTAWGEETQYF
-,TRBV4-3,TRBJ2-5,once,TGCGCCAGCAGCCAACGCACTAGCCAAGAGACCCAGTACTTC,CASSQRTSQETQYF
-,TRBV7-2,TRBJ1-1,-,TGTGCCAGCAGCCCCCTTAAGGGGACAAAGAACACTGAAGCTTTCTTT,CASSPLKGTKNTEAFF
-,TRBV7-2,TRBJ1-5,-,TGTGCCAGCAGCTTATACAGGGACCAGCCCCAGCATTTT,CASSLYRDQPQHF
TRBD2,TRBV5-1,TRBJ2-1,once,TGCGCCAGCAGCTTGGCCGGGACTAGCGGGAGTCGTGAGCAGTTCTTC,CASSLAGTSGSREQFF
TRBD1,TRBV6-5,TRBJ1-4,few,TGTGCCAGCAGCCTGACAGGGGCGATAAATGAAAAACTGTTTTTT,CASSLTGAINEKLFF
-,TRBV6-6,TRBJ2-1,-,TGTGCCAGTAGGGGCTACAATGAGCAGTTCTTC,CASRGYNEQFF
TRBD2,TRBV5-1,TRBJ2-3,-,TGCGCCAGCAGACTAGCGGTATACGAGTCAGATACGCAGTATTTT,CASRLAVYESDTQYF
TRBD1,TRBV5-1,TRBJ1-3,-,TGCGCCAGCAGCTTAACAGGGGCACCTGGAAACACCATATATTTT,CASSLTGAPGNTIYF
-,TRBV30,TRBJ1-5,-,TGTGCCTGGAGTGCATCCAGGGGTACCTATAGCAATCAGCCCCAGCATTTT,CAWSASRGTYSNQPQHF
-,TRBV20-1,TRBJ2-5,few,TGCAGTGAACAGGCCCAAGAGACCCAGTACTTC,CSEQAQETQYF
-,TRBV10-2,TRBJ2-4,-,TGCGCCAGCAGTGCGGGAGCCAAAAACATTCAGTACTTC,CASSAGAKNIQYF
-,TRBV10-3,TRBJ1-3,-,TGTGCCATCAGTGAGGTTCGCTCAGCAGGGGCTGGAAACACCATATATTTT,CAISEVRSAGAGNTIYF
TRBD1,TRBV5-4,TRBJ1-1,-,TGTGCCAGCAGCTTGGCTGGGACAGGGGGGATCACTGAAGCTTTCTTT,CASSLAGTGGITEAFF
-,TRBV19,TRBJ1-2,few,TGTGCCAGTAGTGAAACCCTAAATAACTATGGCTACACCTTC,CASSETLNNYGYTF
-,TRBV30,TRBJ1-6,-,TGTGCCTGGAGTAATACCCAGGGTGCTTCACCCCTCCACTTT,CAWSNTQGASPLHF
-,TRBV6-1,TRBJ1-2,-,TGTGCCAGCAGCGAGGCCTTCAGGGTCGATGGCTACACCTTC,CASSEAFRVDGYTF
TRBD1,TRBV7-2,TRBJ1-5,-,TGTGCCAGCAGCTTAAAAACAGGGGGCGGCCAGCCCCAGCATTTT,CASSLKTGGGQPQHF
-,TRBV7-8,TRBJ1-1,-,TGTGCCAGCAGTCCGACGGGGAACACTGAAGCTTTCTTT,CASSPTGNTEAFF
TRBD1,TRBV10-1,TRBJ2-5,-,TGCGCCAACTATGCGGGTGGGACAGGGGTTTTGAAGACCCAGTACTTC,CANYAGGTGVLKTQYF
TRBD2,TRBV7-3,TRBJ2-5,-,TGTGCCAGCAGCTCAGCCCCTGGGGGGGGAGAGACCCAGTACTTC,CASSSAPGGGETQYF
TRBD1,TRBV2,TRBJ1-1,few,TGTGCCAGCAGGGACGACAGGGTCGGAGCTTTCTTT,CASRDDRVGAFF
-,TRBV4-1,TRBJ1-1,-,TGCGCCAGCAGCCTGCCCGGACTAGGGGGCACTGAAGCTTTCTTT,CASSLPGLGGTEAFF
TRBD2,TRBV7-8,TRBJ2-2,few,TGTGCCAGCAGCTTAGGCGGGAGGGCCGGCGGGGAGCTGTTTTTT,CASSLGGRAGGELFF
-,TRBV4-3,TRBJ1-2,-,TGCGCCAGCAGCCAAGGATCGGGGCGGGGTAACAGTGGCTACACCTTC,CASSQGSGRGNSGYTF
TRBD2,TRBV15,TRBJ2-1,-,TGTGCCACCAGCAGGGGTTGGACTAGCGGTAATGAGCAGTTCTTC,CATSRGWTSGNEQFF
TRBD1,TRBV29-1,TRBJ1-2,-,TGCAGCGTTGAAATCTGGACAGGGGTTGGCTATGGCTACACCTTC,CSVEIWTGVGYGYTF
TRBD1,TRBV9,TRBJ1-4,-,TGTGCCAGCAGCGCCACAGGGGTCCCGATTAATGAAAAACTGTTTTTT,CASSATGVPINEKLFF
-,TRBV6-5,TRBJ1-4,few,TGTGCCAGCAGTCATTACAGATCAACTAATGAAAAACTGTTTTTT,CASSHYRSTNEKLFF
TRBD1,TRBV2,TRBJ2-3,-,TGTGCCACCCGGGACAGGGGAGATACGCAGTATTTT,CATRDRGDTQYF
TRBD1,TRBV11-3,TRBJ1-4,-,TGTGCCAGCAGCCAAGAGGGACAGTTTAATGAAAAACTGTTTTTT,CASSQEGQFNEKLFF
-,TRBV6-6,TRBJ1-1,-,TGTGCCAGCAGTTACGGCGGCTACACTGAAGCTTTCTTT,CASSYGGYTEAFF
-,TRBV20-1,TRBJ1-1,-,TGCAGTGCTAGAGATTACCGGGGAGCTTTCTTT,CSARDYRGAFF
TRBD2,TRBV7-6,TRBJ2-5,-,TGTGCCAGCAGCTTAGTAGGGCGGGGGGGCCGGGAGACCCAGTACTTC,CASSLVGRGGRETQYF
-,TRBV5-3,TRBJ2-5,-,TGTGCCAGAAGCTTGCGGCGGGAGACCCAGTACTTC,CARSLRRETQYF
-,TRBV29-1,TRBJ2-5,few,TGCAGCGCGGGACAAGAGACCCAGTACTTC,CSAGQETQYF
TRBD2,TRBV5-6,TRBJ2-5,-,TGTGCCAGCAGCTTCCTGTCCAGCGGGGGGGGCCAAGAGACCCAGTACTTC,CASSFLSSGGGQETQYF
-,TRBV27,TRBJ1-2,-,TGTGCCAGCAGTCCTCAGGGTAGCTATGGCTACACCTTC,CASSPQGSYGYTF
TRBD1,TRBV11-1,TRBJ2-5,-,TGTGCCAGCAGCATCCGACAGGGGGTGCTCCAAGAGACCCAGTACTTC,CASSIRQGVLQETQYF
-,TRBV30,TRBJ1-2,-,TGTGCCTGGACTCCCGAACTTGGCTATGGCTACACCTTC,CAWTPELGYGYTF
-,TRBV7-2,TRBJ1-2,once,TGTGCCAGCAGCCGCCGTCAGATAACTAACTATGGCTACACCTTC,CASSRRQITNYGYTF